These 19 T cell receptor beta chains came from one sample sequenced in a study of blood T cell repertoires in COVID-19. The data were produced by immunoSEQ multiplex PCR, yet TCRdb's version contains in-frame clones alone and is incomplete. Of some 150,000 clones detected, roughly 87% appear once; the ten largest clones hold more than 7.5%. Sequenced material: peripheral blood. Receptor source: a woman in her 70s with acute or convalescent COVID-19.

The genes are TRBV6-5 and TRBJ1-4; D gene unclear. V was cut by 11 bases and J by 6 bases, with 7 bases left in between. Germline V gives CDR1 MNHEY, CDR2 SVGAGI. This CDR3 is 10 amino acids long. CDR3 protein: CASSHEKLFF. In DNA form, the CDR3 reads TGTGCCTCGAGCCATGAAAAACTGTTTTTT.

The rearrangement uses TRBV27 and TRBJ2-7; TRBD2 matches at 14 bases. Germline CDR1 MNHEY, CDR2 SMNVEV (reference sequence). The CDR3 consists of 15 residues. The V gene end was trimmed by 5 bases and the J gene end by 3 bases; junction bases not matched to a gene: 3. The CDR3 DNA is TGTGCCAGCAGTGGACTAGCGGGAGGTGACTACGAGCAGTACTTC. Its translation: CASSGLAGGDYEQYF.

The rearrangement links TRBV15 to TRBJ2-1, with 9 bases matching TRBD2. With V trimmed by 0 bases and J by 6 bases, 3 bases remained unmatched. In germline, CDR1 is LNHNV, CDR2 YYDKDF (reference sequence). CDR3 length equals 15 residues. The CDR3 protein is CATSRDSGSSNEQFF. CDR3 DNA: TGTGCCACCAGCAGAGATAGCGGGAGCTCCAATGAGCAGTTCTTC.

This chain uses TRBV2 with TRBJ1-5; D is perhaps TRBD1 (6 bases). Looked up from germline, CDR1 is SNHLY and CDR2 is FYNNEI. V was pared by 1 base and J by 0 bases, with 7 bases between. The CDR3 totals 15 residues. The CDR3 nucleotides read TGTGCCAGCAGTGAAGACAGGGATAGCAATCAGCCCCAGCATTTT. Translation gives CASSEDRDSNQPQHF.

V usage is TRBV5-1 and J usage is TRBJ2-1, with 8 bases matching TRBD2. This CDR3 comprises 16 residues. Germline CDR1 and CDR2: SGHRS and YFSETQ. J gave up 3 bases and V 0 bases, and 5 bases lay outside the gene matches. CDR3 DNA sequence: TGCGCCAGCAGCTTGGCCGGGACTAGTATCTACAATGAGCAGTTCTTC. Its translation is CASSLAGTSIYNEQFF.

The V call is TRBV4-1, the J call TRBJ2-7, with 7 bases identical to TRBD2. The CDR3 is made up of 15 amino acids. From germline, CDR1 is MGHRA and CDR2 YSYEKL. V was pared by 1 base and J by 3 bases, with 6 bases of the junction left unmatched. CDR3 bases: TGCGCCAGCAGCCAAGGGGTAGGGAGGGTCTACGAGCAGTACTTC. This translates into CASSQGVGRVYEQYF.

V usage is TRBV6-2 or TRBV6-3 and J usage is TRBJ2-7, with TRBD2 matching 9 bases. The CDR3 is 16 amino acids. Germline CDR1 is MNHEY and CDR2 is SVGEGT. J was trimmed by 4 bases and V by 2 bases; bases with no gene match: 9. CDR3: CASSYGLAGVLYEQYF. The CDR3 DNA reads TGTGCCAGCAGTTACGGATTAGCGGGAGTTTTATACGAGCAGTACTTC.

The rearrangement links TRBV7-9 to TRBJ1-3; D might be TRBD1 (6 bases). In germline, CDR1 is SEHNR, CDR2 FQNEAQ (reference sequence). V lost 5 bases and J 0 bases, leaving 11 bases between the germline ends. The CDR3 extends over 15 amino acids. The DNA of the CDR3 is TGTGCCAGCAGCCCAGGACAGAACTCTGGAAACACCATATATTTT. It specifies CASSPGQNSGNTIYF.

This clone was recorded only once. V is TRBV18 and J is TRBJ1-5, with D possibly matching TRBD1 (5 bases). V lost 2 bases to trimming and J lost 6 bases, with 11 bases between them. In germline, CDR1 is KGHSH, CDR2 LQKENI. The CDR3 totals 14 residues. The CDR3 here is CASSPSGRGQPQHF. CDR3 coding DNA: TGTGCCAGCTCACCAAGCGGGAGGGGTCAGCCCCAGCATTTT.

The rearrangement uses TRBV3-1 (or the pseudogene TRBV3-2) and TRBJ2-1; a weak D match, TRBD2 (5 bases). This CDR3 is 16 amino acids long. V lost 2 bases and J lost 0, with 11 bases in between. Germline V lookup: CDR1 LGHDT, CDR2 YNNKEL (reference sequence). Here the CDR3 reads CASSQKRTSSYNEQFF. Here the CDR3 DNA reads TGTGCCAGCAGCCAAAAGCGGACGAGCTCCTACAATGAGCAGTTCTTC.

This clone turned up a few times. The chain has TRBV5-8 and TRBJ2-1; TRBD1 matches 8 bases. This CDR3 region has 15 residues. V shed 5 bases and J 3 bases; nucleotides not matched to a gene: 7. CDR1 and CDR2 from the germline V gene are SGHTS and YDEGEE. The CDR3 spells CASRRWTGSYNEQFF. The CDR3 bases are TGTGCCAGCAGGAGATGGACAGGGAGCTACAATGAGCAGTTCTTC. The entire variable domain, with the rest obtained from reference TRBV5-8 and TRBJ2-1, is as follows: EAGVTQSPTHLIKTRGQQATLRCSPISGHTSVYWYQQALGLGLQFLLWYDEGEERNRGNFPPRFSGRQFPNYSSELNVNALELEDSALYLCASRRWTGSYNEQFFGPGTRLTVL.

The chain uses TRBV5-4 and TRBJ1-2; 12 bases are a match to TRBD1. Germline assignment: CDR1 SGHNT and CDR2 YYREEE (reference sequence). With V trimmed by 4 bases and J by 5 bases, 12 bases remained unmatched. The CDR3 loop spans 17 amino acids. The CDR3 is CASSPPGQGAPKYGYTF. The CDR3 bases are TGTGCCAGCAGCCCACCGGGACAGGGGGCGCCGAAGTATGGCTACACCTTC.

The gene calls are TRBV5-1 and TRBJ1-3; TRBD1 agrees at 7 bases. J gave up 2 bases and V 0 bases, and 5 bases lay outside the gene matches. The CDR3 totals 16 residues. Germline V CDR1 and CDR2: SGHRS, YFSETQ. The CDR3 sequence is CASSLARGIPGNTIYF. The CDR3 nucleotides read TGCGCCAGCAGCTTGGCCAGGGGGATCCCTGGAAACACCATATATTTT. Full variable domain (rest looked up from reference TRBV5-1 and TRBJ1-3): KAGVTQTPRYLIKTRGQQVTLSCSPISGHRSVSWYQQTPGQGLQFLFEYFSETQRNKGNFPGRFSGRQFSNSRSEMNVSTLELGDSALYLCASSLARGIPGNTIYFGEGSWLTVV.

The V call is TRBV30, the J call TRBJ1-6; weak D call: TRBD1 (6 bases). V shed 2 bases and J shed 10 bases, with 21 bases lying between them. In germline, CDR1 is GTSNPN, CDR2 SVGIG (reference sequence). The CDR3 spans 16 residues. This CDR3 is CAWSSVTGGEKSPLHF. In DNA form, the CDR3 reads TGTGCCTGGAGTAGCGTGACGGGGGGCGAGAAATCACCCCTCCACTTT.

This clone appeared a single time. The chain uses TRBV7-9 and TRBJ1-6; possibly TRBD1 for D (5 bases). This CDR3 has 16 amino acids. Trimming cost V 6 bases and J 7 bases, with 19 bases left between them. Per the germline V gene, CDR1 is SEHNR and CDR2 is FQNEAQ (reference sequence). The CDR3 DNA sequence: TGTGCCAGCAGGTTATCCGCAGGGTTTTGGAATTCACCCCTCCACTTT. Translation gives CASRLSAGFWNSPLHF.

In this sample, this clone turned up once. The chain carries TRBV30 and TRBJ1-6; a possible D gene is TRBD1 (5 bases). The CDR3 loop spans 16 amino acids. CDR1 and CDR2 (germline): GTSNPN, SVGIG (reference sequence). V lost 2 bases to trimming and J lost 0 bases, with 11 bases between them. CDR3 region: CAWSLEGSSYNSPLHF. In DNA, the CDR3 is TGTGCCTGGAGTTTGGAGGGGAGCTCCTATAATTCACCCCTCCACTTT.

This clone came up once. This chain links TRBV5-1 with TRBJ2-1; 10 bases match TRBD1. Germline-derived CDR1 and CDR2 are SGHRS and YFSETQ. V was clipped by 4 bases and J by 12 bases; unmatched bases: 7. The CDR3 totals 13 residues. CDR3 amino acids: CASSPGGQGGQFF. DNA for the CDR3: TGCGCCAGCAGCCCCGGCGGACAGGGGGGGCAGTTCTTC.

The chain combines TRBV7-9 with TRBJ1-5, with a weak D call TRBD1 (5 bases). V was cut by 2 bases and J by 1 base, with 12 bases left in between. The CDR3 consists of 16 residues. Germline assignment: CDR1 SEHNR and CDR2 FQNEAQ (reference sequence). CDR3 nucleotide sequence: TGTGCCAGCAGCTTATCGGTCCAGGGCAGCAATCAGCCCCAGCATTTT. Amino acid sequence: CASSLSVQGSNQPQHF.

This chain connects TRBV7-9 to TRBJ2-7; 7 nucleotides match TRBD1. V was pared by 5 bases and J by 1 base, with 2 bases of the junction left unmatched. Germline V lookup: CDR1 SEHNR, CDR2 FQNEAQ (reference sequence). The CDR3 is made up of 13 amino acids. CDR3 residues: CASSPDRSYEQYF. CDR3 DNA: TGTGCCAGCAGCCCGGACAGGTCCTACGAGCAGTACTTC.